This T cell receptor beta chain was sequenced in a study of shared clonotypes between healthy human individuals. The CDR3 is 16 amino acids. V shed 6 bases, J shed 1 base, and the junction held 8 bases outside the gene matches. The germline CDR1 and CDR2 sequences are ENHRY and SYGVKD. Unsorted PBMCs provided DNA that was sequenced on ten immunoSEQ deep assay plates. Profiling relied on immunoSEQ multiplex PCR, and the TCRdb table lists in-frame clones only, not all of them. The data hold about 490,000 clones, with around 80% observed a single time. This chain uses TRBV10-3 with TRBJ2-3, with TRBD1 matching over 9 bases. The material sequenced was PBMCs. This TCR was sampled from a woman in her thirties or forties in good health. Some clones in this sample may be carry-over from other donors' samples. Here the CDR3 reads CAIRRTTGGGTDTQYF. CDR3 bases: TGTGCCATCAGACGCACCACAGGGGGCGGCACAGATACGCAGTATTTT.